The source of this T cell receptor (beta chain) is a study of T cells after yellow fever vaccination. Study-wide points: Researchers noted that a small share of clonotypes showed up in both CD4 and CD8 compartments.

With regard to this clonotype: The antigen is undetermined.

TCRdb re-called the 5' RACE reads with MiXCR, one entry per CDR3 protein. This table holds 200,000 to 250,000 distinct CDR3 sequences, approximately 3.3% found once. CDR1 SGHRS and CDR2 YFSETQ come from the germline V gene. This CDR3 has 17 residues. The V and J ends lost 0 bases and 0 bases respectively, with 15 bases between them. This TCR was sampled from a young man who received the YFV17D yellow fever vaccine. Sequenced here: CD4+ T cells sorted from PBMCs, sampled 10 days after the yellow fever booster vaccination. V usage is TRBV5-1 and J usage is TRBJ1-1; D is ambiguous. DNA of the CDR3: TGCGCCAGCAGCTTGGACGAGGACGGGCTGATGAACACTGAAGCTTTCTTT. Its translation: CASSLDEDGLMNTEAFF.